Each of the 27 T cell receptor beta chains below was sequenced from the same sample in a study of identical twins. MiXCR, applied by TCRdb to the 5' RACE reads, yields one record per CDR3 protein. In the table there are 1.5 million to 2 million distinct CDR3 sequences, 32% of which are singletons. Input material: cord blood. These receptor sequences come from a newborn girl in good health.

This clonotype was counted between two and nine times. The chain recombines TRBV10-1 with TRBJ1-2; D remains unclear. The CDR3 is 13 amino acids. Trimming stripped 3 bases from V and 2 bases from J, with 7 bases between. CDR1 is WNHNN, CDR2 SYGVQD, per germline (reference sequence). CDR3 in DNA: TGCGCCAGCAGTGAAAGGAAAAACTATGGCTACACCTTC. Protein: CASSERKNYGYTF.

The chain joins TRBV20-1 to TRBJ2-1; 9 bases line up with TRBD1. Germline CDR1 DFQATT, CDR2 SNEGSKA (reference sequence). This CDR3 is 16 amino acids long. V was pared by 0 bases and J by 3 bases, with 6 bases of the junction left unmatched. Here the CDR3 DNA reads TGCAGTGCTAGAGATCGTACGGGACAGGGCTACAATGAGCAGTTCTTC. The encoded protein is CSARDRTGQGYNEQFF.

For the CDR3, the DNA is TGTGCCAGCAGTACTGGACAGGGGACCTCCTACAATGAGCAGTTCTTC. This translates into CASSTGQGTSYNEQFF. This chain joins TRBV2 and TRBJ2-1; TRBD1 agrees at 9 bases. V shed 5 bases, J shed 0 bases, and the junction held 5 bases outside the gene matches. The germline V gene has CDR1 SNHLY and CDR2 FYNNEI. The CDR3 contains 16 residues.

This clonotype has more than one count but fewer than ten. The genes are TRBV4-1 and TRBJ2-1; the match to TRBD1 covers 8 bases. With 2 bases clipped from V and 12 bases from J, the junction kept 12 bases outside the gene matches. This CDR3 is built from 15 residues. Germline V gene sequence: CDR1 MGHRA, CDR2 YSYEKL. The CDR3 loop is CASSQRDRGLWGQFF. CDR3 bases: TGCGCCAGCAGCCAACGAGACAGGGGTCTATGGGGGCAGTTCTTC.

This chain joins TRBV2 and TRBJ2-1, with a weak D call TRBD2 (6 bases). The germline CDR1 and CDR2 sequences are SNHLY and FYNNEI. Trimming left V 3 bases short and J 4 bases short, with 10 bases between. This CDR3 region has 14 residues. Here the CDR3 reads CASSERGDYNEQFF. For the CDR3, the DNA is TGTGCCAGCAGTGAGCGGGGAGATTACAATGAGCAGTTCTTC.

This clonotype appeared a few times. The rearrangement uses TRBV20-1 and TRBJ2-7, with D perhaps TRBD1 (6 bases). V was clipped by 2 bases and J by 3 bases, with 14 bases between them. From germline, CDR1 is DFQATT and CDR2 SNEGSKA (reference sequence). This CDR3 is 14 amino acids long. DNA for the CDR3: TGCAGTGCTAGATACCACACAGGGAGCTACGAGCAGTACTTC. Translation gives CSARYHTGSYEQYF.

This clonotype was found a few times. The junction departs from germline at one end; a sequencing error may be responsible. The V call is TRBV5-1, the J call TRBJ2-7; TRBD2 matches at 9 bases. The CDR3 has 14 amino acids. Germline values: CDR1 SGHRS, CDR2 YFSETQ. The CDR3 DNA reads TGCGCCAGCAGCTTTAGCGGGAGTTTTTACGATCAGTACTTC. Translated: CASSFSGSFYDQYF.

This chain links TRBV20-1 with TRBJ1-5; possibly TRBD1 for D (6 bases). The CDR3 contains 14 residues. With 3 bases removed from V and 3 bases from J, the gap between germline ends came to 12 bases. Per the germline V gene, CDR1 is DFQATT and CDR2 is SNEGSKA (reference sequence). The CDR3 bases are TGCAGTGCTAGCACGAACAGGGTCAATCAGCCCCAGCATTTT. It is translated as CSASTNRVNQPQHF.

This clonotype was seen more than once but under ten times. The J gene is TRBJ1-1, the V gene TRBV25-1; unclear D gene. The germline V gene has CDR1 MGHDK and CDR2 SYGVNS. This CDR3 has 12 residues. Trimming stripped 4 bases from V and 8 bases from J, with 11 bases between. The CDR3 region is CASSGPGREAFF. CDR3 sequence (DNA): TGTGCCAGCAGTGGGCCGGGGAGAGAAGCTTTCTTT.

This clonotype was recorded a few times. The genes are TRBV20-1 and TRBJ2-1; D may be TRBD2 (7 bases). The CDR3 extends over 13 amino acids. From germline, CDR1 is DFQATT and CDR2 SNEGSKA (reference sequence). Between the trimmed V and J ends, which lost 4 bases and 4 bases, there was a span of 11 bases. The CDR3, as DNA: TGCAGTGCTACTGCGGGGGCTTACAATGAGCAGTTCTTC. Translating it yields CSATAGAYNEQFF.

Many counts were recorded for this clonotype. The V gene is TRBV9, the J gene TRBJ2-3; TRBD2 agrees at 8 bases. The CDR3 consists of 14 residues. Trimming removed 10 bases from V and 5 bases from J; junction bases left unmatched: 12. Looked up from germline, CDR1 is SGDLS and CDR2 is YYNGEE. CDR3 DNA: TGTGCCTCCAAGGGACTAGAAGCCGGAGATACGCAGTATTTT. It is translated as CASKGLEAGDTQYF.

This clonotype was seen a handful of times. The J gene is TRBJ1-2, the V gene TRBV24-1; D remains unclear. CDR3 length: 13 residues. The germline gives CDR1 KGHDR, CDR2 SFDVKD. V was trimmed by 4 bases and J by 2 bases, leaving 7 bases between them. CDR3 sequence: CATSEGPNYGYTF. For the CDR3, the DNA is TGTGCCACCAGTGAGGGCCCGAACTATGGCTACACCTTC.

The chain is built from TRBV24-1 and TRBJ2-5, with D unresolved. The tail of the sequence fits TRBJ2-7 better, so the J call may be wrong. CDR1 is KGHDR and CDR2 is SFDVKD in the germline V gene. The CDR3 covers 10 residues. The CDR3 nucleotides read TGTGCCACCAGGGTGGACGAGCAGTACTTC. It is translated as CATRVDEQYF.

For the CDR3, the DNA is TGCAGTGCTAGCGAGAGATCGGGTGTTACGCAGTATTTT. Amino acid sequence: CSASERSGVTQYF. V and J are TRBV20-1 and TRBJ2-3; no reliable D call. The CDR3 has 13 amino acids. From germline, CDR1 is DFQATT and CDR2 SNEGSKA (reference sequence). V was pared by 3 bases and J by 8 bases, with 15 bases between.

This clonotype has ten or more counts. This rearrangement joins TRBV5-1 to TRBJ2-1, with 9 bases lining up with TRBD2. From germline, CDR1 is SGHRS and CDR2 YFSETQ. The CDR3 is 14 amino acids. V trimming: 0 bases; J trimming: 6 bases; junction bases outside the gene matches: 1. This CDR3 reads CASSLGTSANEQFF. The CDR3, as DNA: TGCGCCAGCAGCTTGGGGACTAGCGCCAATGAGCAGTTCTTC.

The chain recombines TRBV29-1 with TRBJ2-7; D possibly corresponds to TRBD1 (5 bases). The V gene's germline CDR1 is SQVTM and CDR2 ANQGSEA. With 1 base removed from V and 3 bases from J, the gap between germline ends came to 10 bases. The CDR3 has 13 amino acids. CDR3 bases: TGCAGCGTTGAAGCAGGGATCGGCTACGAGCAGTACTTC. Encoded protein: CSVEAGIGYEQYF.

A word on this clonotype: Compared with germline, one end of the junction differs, possibly owing to a read error. The V and J genes are TRBV11-2 and TRBJ1-2, with 8 positions matching TRBD1. Germline V gene lookup returns CDR1 SGHAT and CDR2 FQNNGV. The CDR3 runs to 16 residues. CDR3 nucleotide sequence: TGTGCCAGCAGTACAGACAGGGGTGGCGGAAACTCTGGCTACACCTTC. Amino acids: CASSTDRGGGNSGYTF.

This chain connects TRBV6-1 to TRBJ1-5; 10 nucleotides align to TRBD1. Germline CDR1 is MNHNS and CDR2 is SASEGT. The CDR3 has 16 amino acids. After removal of 5 bases from V and 4 bases from J, the junction contained 8 bases not matched to a gene. CDR3 amino acids: CASSTLGTGANQPQHF. CDR3 DNA: TGTGCCAGCAGTACCCTCGGGACAGGGGCTAATCAGCCCCAGCATTTT.

The V call is TRBV7-2, the J call TRBJ1-6; D ambiguous. The CDR3 consists of 16 residues. Per germline, CDR1 SGHTA and CDR2 FQGNSA. With 5 bases removed from V and 4 bases from J, the gap between germline ends came to 15 bases. CDR3 loop: CASSPEGGMYNSPLHF. In nucleotides, the CDR3 is TGTGCCAGCAGCCCGGAAGGTGGGATGTATAATTCACCCCTCCACTTT. Full variable domain (outside the CDR3, taken from reference TRBV7-2 and TRBJ1-6): GAGVSQSPSNKVTEKGKDVELRCDPISGHTALYWYRQSLGQGLEFLIYFQGNSAPDKSGLPSDRFSAERTGGSVSTLTIQRTQQEDSAVYLCASSPEGGMYNSPLHFGNGTRLTVT.

This chain uses TRBV28 with TRBJ2-5, with 11 bases aligning to TRBD2. This CDR3 spans 15 amino acids. Germline lookup yields CDR1 MDHEN and CDR2 SYDVKM. Unmatched junction bases numbered 13, after V lost 5 bases and J lost 11 bases. CDR3 residues: CASSTSGSEYNEQYF. The DNA of the CDR3 is TGTGCCAGCAGTACTAGCGGGAGCGAATACAATGAGCAGTACTTC.

The chain links TRBV6-2 or TRBV6-3 to TRBJ2-3; 8 bases align to TRBD2. Trimming cost V 10 bases and J 0 bases; bases outside gene matches: 12. Per germline, CDR1 MNHEY and CDR2 SVGEGT. CDR3 length equals 16 residues. In DNA, the CDR3 is TGTGCCACTGGAGAGCGAGCGGGAGTTAGCACAGATACGCAGTATTTT. Translation gives CATGERAGVSTDTQYF.

This clonotype came up once. This rearrangement joins TRBV12-3 or TRBV12-4 to TRBJ1-1, with 7 bases matching TRBD1. The CDR3 loop spans 13 amino acids. Germline trimming cut 8 bases from V and 6 bases from J; bases unmatched to any gene: 9. CDR3 protein: CASEGATNAEAFF. As DNA, the CDR3 is TGTGCCAGCGAGGGGGCAACCAACGCTGAAGCTTTCTTT.

This clonotype was seen a few times. The chain employs TRBV29-1 and TRBJ1-4, with a weak D call TRBD1 (5 bases). CDR1 SQVTM and CDR2 ANQGSEA come from the germline V gene. This CDR3 is built from 14 residues. V gave up 4 bases and J gave up 0 bases, with 9 bases separating them. CDR3 region: CSVGRGTTNEKLFF. CDR3 nucleotides: TGCAGCGTTGGTAGGGGCACAACTAATGAAAAACTGTTTTTT. Full variable domain (missing parts from reference TRBV29-1 and TRBJ1-4): SAVISQKPSRDICQRGTSLTIQCQVDSQVTMMFWYRQQPGQSLTLIATANQGSEATYESGFVIDKFPISRPNLTFSTLTVSNMSPEDSSIYLCSVGRGTTNEKLFFGSGTQLSVL.

This clonotype came up many times. J is TRBJ2-1 and V is TRBV2; the D gene is possibly TRBD2 (5 bases). V was cut by 7 bases and J by 4 bases, with 11 bases left in between. The CDR3 has 13 amino acids. The germline V gene encodes CDR1 SNHLY and CDR2 FYNNEI. The DNA for the CDR3 is TGTGCCAGCACCCCGGGATATTACAATGAGCAGTTCTTC. This translates into CASTPGYYNEQFF.

This clonotype appeared a few times. The genes are TRBV5-1 and TRBJ1-2, with 7 bases that match TRBD1. This CDR3 contains 15 residues. Germline loops: CDR1 SGHRS, CDR2 YFSETQ. The junction had 13 bases not matched to a gene; V was cut back by 4 bases and J by 7 bases. CDR3 residues: CASSADGQGGRGYTF. As DNA, the CDR3 is TGCGCCAGCAGCGCCGATGGACAAGGGGGCCGTGGCTACACCTTC.

The rearrangement uses TRBV20-1 and TRBJ2-1; 10 bases fit TRBD2. The length of the CDR3 is 18 residues. Unmatched junction bases numbered 16, after V lost 3 bases and J lost 5 bases. Germline V gene lookup returns CDR1 DFQATT and CDR2 SNEGSKA (reference sequence). The CDR3 bases are TGCAGTGCTAGTCGGCTAGCGGGGGTGAGGACGGAAAACAATGAGCAGTTCTTC. This translates into CSASRLAGVRTENNEQFF.

The V gene is TRBV6-2 or TRBV6-3, the J gene TRBJ2-7, with 8 positions matching TRBD1. This CDR3 is 15 amino acids long. V was clipped by 5 bases and J by 1 base; unmatched bases: 7. Germline CDR1 reads MNHEY; CDR2 reads SVGEGT. As DNA, the CDR3 is TGTGCCAGCAGTACTTGGGACAGGAGGTCCTACGAGCAGTACTTC. Amino acid sequence: CASSTWDRRSYEQYF.